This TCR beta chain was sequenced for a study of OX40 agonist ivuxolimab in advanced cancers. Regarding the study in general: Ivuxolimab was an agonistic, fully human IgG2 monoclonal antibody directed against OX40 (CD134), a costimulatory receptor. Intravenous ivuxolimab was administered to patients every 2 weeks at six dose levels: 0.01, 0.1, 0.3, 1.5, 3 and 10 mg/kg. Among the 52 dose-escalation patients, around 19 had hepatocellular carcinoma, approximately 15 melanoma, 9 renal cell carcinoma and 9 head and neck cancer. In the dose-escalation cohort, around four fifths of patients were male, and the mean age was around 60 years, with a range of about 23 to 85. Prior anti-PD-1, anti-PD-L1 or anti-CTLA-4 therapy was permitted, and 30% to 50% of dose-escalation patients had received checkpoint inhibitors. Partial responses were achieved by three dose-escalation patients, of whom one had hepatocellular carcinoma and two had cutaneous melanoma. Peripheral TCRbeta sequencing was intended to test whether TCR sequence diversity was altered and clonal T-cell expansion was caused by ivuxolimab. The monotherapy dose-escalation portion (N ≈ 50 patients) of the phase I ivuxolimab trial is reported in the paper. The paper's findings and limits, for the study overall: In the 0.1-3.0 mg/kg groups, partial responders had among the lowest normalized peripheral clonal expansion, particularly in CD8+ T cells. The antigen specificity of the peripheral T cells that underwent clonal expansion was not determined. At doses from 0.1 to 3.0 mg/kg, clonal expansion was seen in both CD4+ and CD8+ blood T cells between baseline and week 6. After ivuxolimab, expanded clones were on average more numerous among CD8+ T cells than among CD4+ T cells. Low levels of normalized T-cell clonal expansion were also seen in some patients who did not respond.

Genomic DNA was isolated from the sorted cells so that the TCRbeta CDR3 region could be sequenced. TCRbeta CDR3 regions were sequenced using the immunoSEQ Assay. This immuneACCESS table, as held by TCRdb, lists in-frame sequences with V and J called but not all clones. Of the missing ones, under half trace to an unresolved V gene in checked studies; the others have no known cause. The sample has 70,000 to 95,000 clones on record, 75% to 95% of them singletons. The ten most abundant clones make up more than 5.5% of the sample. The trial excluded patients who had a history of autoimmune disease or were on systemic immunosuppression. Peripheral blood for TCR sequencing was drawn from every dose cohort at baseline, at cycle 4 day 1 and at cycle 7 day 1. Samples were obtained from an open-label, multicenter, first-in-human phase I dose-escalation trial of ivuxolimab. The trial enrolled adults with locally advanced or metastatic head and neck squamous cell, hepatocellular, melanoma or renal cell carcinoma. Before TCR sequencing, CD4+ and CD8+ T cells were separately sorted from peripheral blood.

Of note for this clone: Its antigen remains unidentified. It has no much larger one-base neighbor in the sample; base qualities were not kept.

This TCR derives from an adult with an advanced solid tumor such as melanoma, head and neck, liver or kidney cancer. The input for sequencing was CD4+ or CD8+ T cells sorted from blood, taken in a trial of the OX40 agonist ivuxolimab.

The DNA sequence reads TGTGCCAGTAGTACGTACGTAGCGGGAGAAGAGACCCAGTACTTC. Its product reads: CASSTYVAGEETQYF. The V gene is TRBV19 and the J gene is TRBJ2-5; 9 central bases correspond to TRBD2. V is pruned by 4 bases and J by 3 bases, leaving 6 bases of the junction without a gene match. The germline V gene (reference sequence) supplies CDR1 LNHDA and CDR2 SQIVND. There are 15 amino acids in the CDR3, from cysteine to phenylalanine inclusive. The sequence is cut down to CDR3 DNA, 45 bases in frame from base 1.